A single sample gave rise to the 5 T cell receptor beta chains below, sequenced in a study of blood T cell repertoires in COVID-19. The method was immunoSEQ multiplex PCR; TCRdb's version includes in-frame clones alone and lacks a portion of them. Here the sample spans 100,000 to 150,000 clones, more than 60% being singletons. The sequenced sample was peripheral blood. The receptors shown here come from a woman in her 70s with acute or convalescent COVID-19.

This chain connects TRBV28 to TRBJ1-1; TRBD1 agrees at 8 bases. Germline V gene lookup returns CDR1 MDHEN and CDR2 SYDVKM. V lost 2 bases, J lost 7 bases, and 12 bases stayed unmatched. The CDR3 runs 16 residues. DNA of the CDR3: TGTGCCAGCAGTTTACAACAAGACAGGGGATACGGTGAAGCTTTCTTT. It is translated as CASSLQQDRGYGEAFF. The full variable domain, its missing parts supplied by reference TRBV28 and TRBJ1-1, is DVKVTQSSRYLVKRTGEKVFLECVQDMDHENMFWYRQDPGLGLRLIYFSYDVKMKEKGDIPEGYSVSREKKERFSLILESASTNQTSMYLCASSLQQDRGYGEAFFGQGTRLTVV.

This rearrangement joins TRBV27 to TRBJ1-1; TRBD1 matches 11 bases. The V and J ends lost 9 bases and 5 bases, in that order; junction bases with no gene match: 2. CDR1 and CDR2 (germline): MNHEY, SMNVEV (reference sequence). CDR3 length equals 12 residues. This CDR3 reads CARGQGGTEAFF. The DNA for the CDR3 is TGTGCCAGGGGACAGGGGGGAACTGAAGCTTTCTTT.

The chain links TRBV2 to TRBJ1-2; no clear D. The germline V and J ends were trimmed by 1 base and 4 bases, with 16 bases remaining between them. The CDR3 totals 16 residues. The germline V gene has CDR1 SNHLY and CDR2 FYNNEI. The DNA for the CDR3 is TGTGCCAGCAGTGAAGGTTTAGGCAGGATGGGCTATGGCTACACCTTC. This gives the protein CASSEGLGRMGYGYTF.

The V and J genes are TRBV29-1 and TRBJ1-2; 10 bases match TRBD1. Trimming at V came to 3 bases and at J to 5 bases, leaving 12 bases not matched to a gene. CDR3 length: 16 residues. Germline V gives CDR1 SQVTM, CDR2 ANQGSEA. As DNA, the CDR3 is TGCAGCGTTGAGAGGTTGCGACGGACAGGGGGATATGGCTACACCTTC. Its protein product is CSVERLRRTGGYGYTF.

This rearrangement joins TRBV5-5 to TRBJ1-2; D gene ambiguous. Deletions cut 0 bases from V and 3 bases from J, with 9 bases between. Germline CDR1 SGHKS, CDR2 YYEKEE (reference sequence). The CDR3 is 14 residues long. CDR3 DNA sequence: TGTGCCAGCAGCTTGGGCGGGAGGGACTATGGCTACACCTTC. This codes for CASSLGGRDYGYTF.